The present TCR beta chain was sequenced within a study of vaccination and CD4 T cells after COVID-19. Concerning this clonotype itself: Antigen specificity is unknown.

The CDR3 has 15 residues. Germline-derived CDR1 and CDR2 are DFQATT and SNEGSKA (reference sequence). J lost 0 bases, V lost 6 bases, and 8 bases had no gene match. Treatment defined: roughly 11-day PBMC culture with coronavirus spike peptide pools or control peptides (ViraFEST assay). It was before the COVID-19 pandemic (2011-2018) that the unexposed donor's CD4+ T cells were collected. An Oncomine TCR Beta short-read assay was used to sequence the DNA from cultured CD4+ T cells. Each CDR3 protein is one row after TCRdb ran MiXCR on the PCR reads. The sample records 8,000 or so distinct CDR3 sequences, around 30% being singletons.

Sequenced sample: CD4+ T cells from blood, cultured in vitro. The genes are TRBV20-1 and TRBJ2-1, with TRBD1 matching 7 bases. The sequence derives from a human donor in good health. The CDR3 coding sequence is TGCAGTGCCCTCAGGGGGACAAGCTCCTACAATGAGCAGTTCTTC. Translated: CSALRGTSSYNEQFF.